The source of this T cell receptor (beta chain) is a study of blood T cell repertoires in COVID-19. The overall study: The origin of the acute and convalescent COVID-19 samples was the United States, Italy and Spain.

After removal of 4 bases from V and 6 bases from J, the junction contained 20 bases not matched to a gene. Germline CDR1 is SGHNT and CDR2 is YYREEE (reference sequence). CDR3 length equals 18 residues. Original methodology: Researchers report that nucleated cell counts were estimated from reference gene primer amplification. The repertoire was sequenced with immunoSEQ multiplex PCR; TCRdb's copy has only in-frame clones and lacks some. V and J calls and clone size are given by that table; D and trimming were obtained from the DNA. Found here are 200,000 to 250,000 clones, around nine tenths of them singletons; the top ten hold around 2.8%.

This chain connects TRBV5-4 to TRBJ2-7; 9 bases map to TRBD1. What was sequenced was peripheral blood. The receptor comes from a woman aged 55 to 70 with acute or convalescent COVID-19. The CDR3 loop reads CASSPPVGQGYLISEQYF. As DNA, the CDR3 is TGTGCCAGCAGCCCCCCGGTGGGACAGGGATATTTGATCAGCGAGCAGTACTTC.